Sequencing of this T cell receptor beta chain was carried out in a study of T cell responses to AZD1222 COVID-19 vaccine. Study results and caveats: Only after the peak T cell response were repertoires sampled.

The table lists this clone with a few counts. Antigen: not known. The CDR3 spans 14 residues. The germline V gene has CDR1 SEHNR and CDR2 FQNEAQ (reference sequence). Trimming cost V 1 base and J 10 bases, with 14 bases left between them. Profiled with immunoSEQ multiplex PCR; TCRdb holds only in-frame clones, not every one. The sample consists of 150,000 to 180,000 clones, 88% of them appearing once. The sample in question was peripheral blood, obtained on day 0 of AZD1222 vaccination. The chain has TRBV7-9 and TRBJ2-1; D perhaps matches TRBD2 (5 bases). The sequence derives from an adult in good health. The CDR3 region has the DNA TGTGCCAGCAGCTTAGTGAGCGGTTTGGGGGAGCAGTTCTTC. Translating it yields CASSLVSGLGEQFF.